The subject of this entry is one T cell receptor beta chain. The sample originates from a study of blood T cell repertoires in COVID-19. The data were produced by immunoSEQ multiplex PCR, yet TCRdb's version contains in-frame clones alone and is incomplete. The sample consists of roughly 300,000 clones, around 87% of them appearing once. This CDR3 is built from 16 residues. Per germline, CDR1 LGHNA and CDR2 YSLEER. V was clipped by 1 base and J by 6 bases; unmatched bases: 7. The chain has TRBV4-3 and TRBJ2-2, with 8 bases identical to TRBD2. Sequenced sample: peripheral blood. The sequence was obtained from a woman aged 50 to 60 who had recovered from COVID-19. The CDR3 loop is CASSQAGSGISGELFF. In nucleotides, the CDR3 is TGCGCCAGCAGCCAAGCTGGTAGCGGGATTTCCGGGGAGCTGTTTTTT.